Included here is one T cell receptor (beta chain) sequence, with context. These data originate in a study of blood T cell repertoires in COVID-19. About the study: Sites across the United States, Italy and Spain contributed samples from acute and convalescent COVID-19. Sources were T cells, B-cell-depleted T cells, or PBMCs; the material itself was cDNA or gDNA.

Recovered participants had two consecutive negative NP/OP PCR tests, healthcare professional clearance, or symptom resolution. This CDR3 region has 11 residues. V was clipped by 8 bases and J by 12 bases; unmatched bases: 9. Germline CDR1 is MNHEY and CDR2 is SMNVEV (reference sequence). Per the original data handling: Amplified reference gene primers provided the basis for estimating nucleated cell counts. Profiled with immunoSEQ multiplex PCR; TCRdb holds only in-frame clones, not every one. That table gives V, J and clone size, and the DNA gave D and trimming. The profile covers about 380,000 clones, with more than 75% appearing a single time and roughly 1.2% taken by the ten largest.

The genes are TRBV27 and TRBJ2-5, with 7 bases aligning to TRBD1. Sequencing was performed on PBMCs or T cells enriched from blood (not recorded which). This TCR was recovered from a woman between 18 and 29 years old who had recovered from COVID-19. The CDR3 nucleotides are TGTGCCAGCTCGTATGGGACAGATGAGTACTTC. The encoded protein is CASSYGTDEYF.